The rows below give T cell receptor beta chains drawn from one sample of a study of T cell repertoires in ileal Crohn's disease. Profiled with immunoSEQ multiplex PCR; TCRdb holds only in-frame clones, not every one. This table has roughly 6,800 clones, approximately 79% appearing once. Sequencing was performed on ileal tissue. The receptors stem from an adult with Crohn's disease. Each CDR3 is given with its conserved first and last residue. The D gene is left open where the match is weak. Expanded clones get a size class; other rows say once, few or many, or leave the size out.

clone size	V gene	J gene	D gene	CDR3 protein	CDR3 DNA
.	TRBV7-2	TRBJ1-4	.	CASRRRPGPNEKLFF	TGTGCCAGCAGAAGAAGGCCGGGACCTAATGAAAAACTGTTTTTT
.	TRBV11-2	TRBJ2-7	.	CASSLDVRDEQYF	TGTGCCAGCAGCTTAGATGTACGGGACGAGCAGTACTTC
.	TRBV20-1	TRBJ1-1	.	CSAWTRGAFF	TGCAGTGCCTGGACAAGGGGTGCTTTCTTT
.	TRBV28	TRBJ1-5	.	CASSSAQGQPQHF	TGTGCCAGCAGTTCCGCACAGGGACAGCCCCAGCATTTT
.	TRBV18	TRBJ1-6	TRBD1	CASSADRKGSPLHF	TGTGCCAGCTCAGCGGACAGGAAAGGTTCACCCCTCCACTTT
once	TRBV28	TRBJ2-3	TRBD1	CASSPRTGAYTDTQYF	TGTGCCAGCAGTCCAAGGACAGGGGCTTACACAGATACGCAGTATTTT
.	TRBV9	TRBJ2-5	.	CASSVGEETQYF	TGTGCCAGCAGCGTAGGGGAGGAGACCCAGTACTTC
.	TRBV5-1	TRBJ2-7	.	CASSLGQGGEQYF	TGCGCCAGCAGCTTGGGACAGGGAGGGGAGCAGTACTTC
.	TRBV15	TRBJ2-3	.	CATSREYGSGSTDTQYF	TGTGCCACCAGCAGGGAGTATGGGAGTGGGAGCACAGATACGCAGTATTTT
.	TRBV7-9	TRBJ1-2	.	CASSLSREANYGYTF	TGTGCCAGCAGCTTATCGAGAGAGGCTAACTATGGCTACACCTTC
.	TRBV19	TRBJ1-1	.	CASSIGGGAPSAEAFF	TGTGCCAGTAGTATAGGGGGCGGGGCGCCGAGCGCTGAAGCTTTCTTT
.	TRBV28	TRBJ1-4	TRBD1	CASSLGGGQGIKKLFF	TGTGCCAGCAGTTTAGGTGGGGGACAGGGAATTAAAAAACTGTTTTTT
.	TRBV10-3	TRBJ2-3	.	CAISQDIQTDTQYF	TGTGCCATCAGTCAAGACATTCAGACAGATACGCAGTATTTT
once	TRBV4-1	TRBJ2-3	.	CASSPVSTDTQYF	TGCGCCAGCAGCCCAGTTAGCACAGATACGCAGTATTTT
.	TRBV5-1	TRBJ2-1	.	CASMTGGISTGEQFF	TGCGCCAGCATGACTGGCGGGATCTCTACAGGTGAGCAGTTCTTC
.	TRBV27	TRBJ1-1	TRBD1	CASRRDSNTEAFF	TGTGCCAGCAGGAGGGACAGCAACACTGAAGCTTTCTTT
.	TRBV28	TRBJ2-1	.	CASSLYWESVVNEQFF	TGTGCCAGCAGTTTATACTGGGAATCAGTCGTCAATGAGCAGTTCTTC
once	TRBV18	TRBJ2-1	.	CASSLMVAVNEQFF	TGTGCCAGCTCCCTGATGGTAGCGGTGAATGAGCAGTTCTTC
.	TRBV5-4	TRBJ1-2	.	CASSPSRGADYGYTF	TGTGCCAGCAGCCCAAGCAGGGGTGCGGACTATGGCTACACCTTC
.	TRBV2	TRBJ1-1	.	CASKGGMAFF	TGTGCCAGCAAGGGGGGAATGGCTTTCTTT
once	TRBV19	TRBJ2-2	TRBD1	CASSRGGRTTNTGELFF	TGTGCCAGTAGTAGAGGGGGCCGGACAACGAACACCGGGGAGCTGTTTTTT
once	TRBV7-9	TRBJ1-1	.	CASSLVTLGTEAFF	TGTGCCAGCAGCTTAGTTACCTTGGGAACTGAAGCTTTCTTT
.	TRBV5-1	TRBJ2-1	.	CASSLGRHNEQFF	TGCGCCAGCAGCTTGGGAAGGCACAATGAGCAGTTCTTC
.	TRBV28	TRBJ2-6	.	CASSWTESGANVLTF	TGTGCCAGCAGTTGGACAGAATCTGGGGCCAACGTCCTGACTTTC
.	TRBV5-4	TRBJ2-5	TRBD1	CASSYGTGQETQYF	TGTGCCAGCAGCTACGGGACAGGTCAAGAGACCCAGTACTTC
few	TRBV9	TRBJ1-1	.	CASSVGETASTEAFF	TGTGCCAGCAGCGTAGGGGAAACGGCGAGCACTGAAGCTTTCTTT
.	TRBV5-4	TRBJ2-5	.	CASSPDQTREETQYF	TGTGCCAGCAGCCCAGACCAAACCCGAGAAGAGACCCAGTACTTC
.	TRBV7-3	TRBJ1-2	.	CASSTHDRLGYTF	TGTGCCAGCAGCACCCATGACAGGTTGGGCTACACCTTC
few	TRBV6-6	TRBJ2-5	.	CASSQGHQETQYF	TGTGCCAGCAGCCAAGGGCACCAAGAGACCCAGTACTTC
.	TRBV5-1	TRBJ2-7	.	CASSERGGSYEQYF	TGCGCCAGCAGCGAAAGGGGGGGCTCCTACGAGCAGTACTTC
.	TRBV6-1	TRBJ1-1	TRBD1	CASSDQAGGTEAFF	TGTGCCAGCAGTGATCAGGCAGGGGGGACTGAAGCTTTCTTT
.	TRBV27	TRBJ1-5	TRBD1	CASSAGTGNNQPQHF	TGTGCCAGCAGTGCCGGGACAGGGAACAATCAGCCCCAGCATTTT
few	TRBV20-1	TRBJ2-4	.	CSASLRGVQYF	TGCAGTGCTAGCCTCCGGGGCGTTCAGTACTTC
.	TRBV23-1	TRBJ2-7	TRBD1	CASTRRDRVVKQYF	TGCGCCAGCACCCGGAGGGACAGGGTTGTAAAGCAGTACTTC
.	TRBV11-2	TRBJ1-2	.	CASSPSHRQYGYTF	TGTGCCAGCAGCCCCTCCCATCGCCAGTATGGCTACACCTTC
.	TRBV7-2	TRBJ2-3	.	CASSLTRDTDTQYF	TGTGCCAGCAGCCTTACTAGGGACACAGATACGCAGTATTTT
.	TRBV5-1	TRBJ1-4	.	CASSLAGSATNEKLFF	TGCGCCAGCAGCTTGGCAGGAAGTGCAACTAATGAAAAACTGTTTTTT
.	TRBV7-9	TRBJ2-5	.	CASSRIGDPQETQYF	TGTGCCAGCAGCCGGATCGGGGATCCCCAAGAGACCCAGTACTTC
.	TRBV28	TRBJ1-1	.	CASSLYATANTEAFF	TGTGCCAGCAGTTTATACGCTACAGCGAACACTGAAGCTTTCTTT
medium-sized	TRBV7-8	TRBJ2-3	.	CASSFLAESTDTQYF	TGTGCCAGCAGCTTCTTAGCGGAGAGCACAGATACGCAGTATTTT
.	TRBV9	TRBJ2-1	TRBD2	CASSVGGLALDEQFF	TGTGCCAGCAGCGTAGGGGGACTAGCACTTGACGAGCAGTTCTTC
few	TRBV5-6	TRBJ2-7	TRBD1	CASSLGQGLSYEQYF	TGTGCCAGCAGCTTGGGACAGGGGCTTTCCTACGAGCAGTACTTC
.	TRBV7-2	TRBJ1-5	TRBD1	CASSSKPLDRVGNQPQHF	TGTGCCAGCAGCTCAAAACCCCTCGACAGGGTAGGCAATCAGCCCCAGCATTTT
.	TRBV2	TRBJ1-5	.	CASGDVGGQPQHF	TGTGCCAGCGGGGACGTGGGAGGGCAGCCCCAGCATTTT
.	TRBV6-5	TRBJ1-1	TRBD1	CASSRRTGVGTEAFF	TGTGCCAGCAGTCGACGGACAGGGGTGGGCACTGAAGCTTTCTTT
.	TRBV18	TRBJ2-3	.	CASSPYAPTISTDTQYF	TGTGCCAGCTCACCATACGCACCGACGATTAGCACAGATACGCAGTATTTT
once	TRBV7-6	TRBJ2-5	.	CASTSLETQYF	TGTGCCAGCACCTCGCTAGAGACCCAGTACTTC
.	TRBV18	TRBJ1-5	TRBD1	CASTETGAGQPQHF	TGTGCCAGCACCGAAACAGGGGCGGGTCAGCCCCAGCATTTT
few	TRBV25-1	TRBJ2-1	.	CASSSDAYSYNEQFF	TGTGCCAGCAGTTCCGACGCATACTCCTACAATGAGCAGTTCTTC
.	TRBV5-1	TRBJ1-1	.	CASSFGGFDTEAFF	TGCGCCAGCAGCTTTGGAGGGTTCGACACTGAAGCTTTCTTT
.	TRBV18	TRBJ1-2	TRBD1	CASSPGTGDHYGYTF	TGTGCCAGCTCACCAGGGACAGGTGATCACTATGGCTACACCTTC
.	TRBV5-1	TRBJ2-3	TRBD2	CASSLGSGNPGDTQYF	TGCGCCAGCAGCTTGGGAAGCGGGAACCCGGGGGATACGCAGTATTTT